This paragraph reports one T cell receptor (beta chain). Its antigen is not identified. Trimming shortened V by 0 bases and J by 7 bases, and 16 bases separated the two germline ends. Looked up from germline, CDR1 is MNHEY and CDR2 is SMNVEV (reference sequence). The CDR3 consists of 15 residues. Sorted naive CD8 T cells were those defined as CD8+CD4-CCR7+CD45RA+. The data were obtained in a study of molecular identifiers for immune sequencing clone quantification. The study's findings and limits: Over 99% of effector molecules, but under 1% in naive cells, were held by clones with more than 20 RNA copies. Among 1 million or so naive cells, as was reported, spiked Jurkat TCR RNA from one cell was detectable.

TCRdb reanalysed the PCR reads using MiXCR and keeps one entry per CDR3 protein. This table has about half a million distinct CDR3 sequences, about a quarter appearing once. This receptor was taken from a human donor in good health. Some libraries in this study had Jurkat cell RNA spiked in. The chain employs TRBV27 and TRBJ2-7; D is unresolved. Sequenced sample: naive CD8+ T cells from blood, with Jurkat cell RNA spiked in. The sample's subset: FACS-sorted CD8+CD4-CCR7+CD45RA+ naive T cells. The chain's CDR3 is CASSLSYYGPREQYF. The CDR3 nucleotides are TGTGCCAGCAGTTTATCGTATTACGGACCTAGGGAGCAGTACTTC.